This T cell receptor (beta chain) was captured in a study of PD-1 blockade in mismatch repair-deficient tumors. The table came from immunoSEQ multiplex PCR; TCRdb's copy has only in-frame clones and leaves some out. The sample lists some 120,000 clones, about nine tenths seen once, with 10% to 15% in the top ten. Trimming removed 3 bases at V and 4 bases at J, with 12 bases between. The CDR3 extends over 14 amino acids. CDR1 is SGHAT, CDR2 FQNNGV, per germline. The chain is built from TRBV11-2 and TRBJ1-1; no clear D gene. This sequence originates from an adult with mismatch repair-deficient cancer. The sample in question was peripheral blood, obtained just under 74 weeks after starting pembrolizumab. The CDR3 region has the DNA TGTGCCAGCAGCTTTGAGGCCCTGGGCACTGAAGCTTTCTTT. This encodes CASSFEALGTEAFF.